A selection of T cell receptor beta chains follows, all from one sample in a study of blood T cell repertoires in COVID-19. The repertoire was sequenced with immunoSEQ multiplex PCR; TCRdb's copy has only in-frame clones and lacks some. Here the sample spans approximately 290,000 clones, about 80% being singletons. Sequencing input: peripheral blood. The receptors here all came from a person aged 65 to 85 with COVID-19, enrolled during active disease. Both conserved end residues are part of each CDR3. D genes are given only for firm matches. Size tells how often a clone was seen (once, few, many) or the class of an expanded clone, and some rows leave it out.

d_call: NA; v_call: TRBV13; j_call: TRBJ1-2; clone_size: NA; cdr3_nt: TGTGCCAGCAGCTTTCGGTCGAAATCTGGCTACACCTTC; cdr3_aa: CASSFRSKSGYTF
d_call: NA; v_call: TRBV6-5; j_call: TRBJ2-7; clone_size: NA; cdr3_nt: TGTGCCAGCAGTTACTCCGGGGACACTAAAATAAAGAAGCAGTACTTC; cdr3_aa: CASSYSGDTKIKKQYF
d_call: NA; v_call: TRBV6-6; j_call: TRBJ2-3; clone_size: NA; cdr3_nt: TGTGCCAGCAGTTACCTAGATACGCAGTATTTT; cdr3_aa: CASSYLDTQYF
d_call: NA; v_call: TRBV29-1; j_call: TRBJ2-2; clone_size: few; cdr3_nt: TGCAGCGTTGTAACTTCCAATCTCGGGGCCGGGGAGCTGTTTTTT; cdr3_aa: CSVVTSNLGAGELFF
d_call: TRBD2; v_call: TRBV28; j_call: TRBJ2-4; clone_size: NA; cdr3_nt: TGTGCCAGCACCCGGGGGGGATTAGCCAAAAACATTCAGTACTTC; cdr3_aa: CASTRGGLAKNIQYF
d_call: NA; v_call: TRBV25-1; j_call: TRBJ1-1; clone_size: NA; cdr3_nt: TGTGCCAGCAGTGATGGTAGGGGGAACACTGAAGCTTTCTTT; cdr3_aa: CASSDGRGNTEAFF
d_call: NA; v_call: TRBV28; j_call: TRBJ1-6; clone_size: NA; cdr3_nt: TGTGCCAGCAGGAATCCGGGGGTAAATTCACCCCTCCACTTT; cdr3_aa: CASRNPGVNSPLHF
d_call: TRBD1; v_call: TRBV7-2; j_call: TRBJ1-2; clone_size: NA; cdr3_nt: TGTGCCAGCAGCTTATTCGGACAGGGGGCTTCCCCCTACCGCGGCTACACCTTC; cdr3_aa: CASSLFGQGASPYRGYTF
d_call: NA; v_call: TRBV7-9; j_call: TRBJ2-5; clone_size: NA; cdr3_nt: TGTGCCAGCAGCCCGGCCGGTTTCAGGGGAAGGAAAAAGACCCAGTACTTC; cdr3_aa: CASSPAGFRGRKKTQYF
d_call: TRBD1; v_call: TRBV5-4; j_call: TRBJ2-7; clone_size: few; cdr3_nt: TGTGCCAGCAGCTTGGAGGGACAGTTCCACGAGCAGTACTTC; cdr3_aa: CASSLEGQFHEQYF
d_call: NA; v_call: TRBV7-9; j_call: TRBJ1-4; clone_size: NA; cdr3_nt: TGTGCCAGCAGCTTAGTCAGCGAAGAGGGGGTCCGGGAAAAACTGTTTTTT; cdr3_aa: CASSLVSEEGVREKLFF
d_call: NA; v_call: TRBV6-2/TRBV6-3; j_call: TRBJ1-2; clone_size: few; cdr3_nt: TGTGCCAGCAGTTACTCTGAACAGGGTCGTGGCTACACCTTC; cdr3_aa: CASSYSEQGRGYTF
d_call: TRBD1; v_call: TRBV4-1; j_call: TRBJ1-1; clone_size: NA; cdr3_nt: TGCGCCAGCAGCCAAGATTCAGGGGGTTCAGGTAAAGCTTTCTTT; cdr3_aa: CASSQDSGGSGKAFF
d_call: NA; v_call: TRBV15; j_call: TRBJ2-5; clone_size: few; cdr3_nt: TGTGCCACCAGCAGAGCCCCCACTGCCGTGGAGACCCAGTACTTC; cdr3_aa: CATSRAPTAVETQYF
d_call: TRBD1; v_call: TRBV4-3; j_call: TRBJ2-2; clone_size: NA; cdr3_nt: TGCGCCAGCAGCCAAGGAGGACAGGGGGGTACCGGGGAGCTGTTTTTT; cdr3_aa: CASSQGGQGGTGELFF
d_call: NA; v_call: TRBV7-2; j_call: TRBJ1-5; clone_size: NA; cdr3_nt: TGTGCCAGCAGCTTAGAAGGACCGGGAACGAATCAGCCCCAGCATTTT; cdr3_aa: CASSLEGPGTNQPQHF
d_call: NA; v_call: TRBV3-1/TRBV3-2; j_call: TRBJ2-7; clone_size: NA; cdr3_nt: TGTGCCAGCAGCCAATCCACGAGCCGACAGGACCTCAACGAGCAGTACTTC; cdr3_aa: CASSQSTSRQDLNEQYF
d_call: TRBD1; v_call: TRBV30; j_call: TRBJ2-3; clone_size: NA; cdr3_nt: TGTGCCTGGAGCCGGGACAGGGGACGGGATACGCAGTATTTT; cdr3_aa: CAWSRDRGRDTQYF
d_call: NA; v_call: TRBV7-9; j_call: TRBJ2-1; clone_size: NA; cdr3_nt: TGTGCCAGCAGCTTAGGGAGGTTAGGGGGGGGCACCTACAATGAGCAGTTCTTC; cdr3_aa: CASSLGRLGGGTYNEQFF
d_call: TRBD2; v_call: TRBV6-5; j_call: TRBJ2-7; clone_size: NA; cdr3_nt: TGTGCCAGCAGCCGGCCCGGGAGCGGGAGCCGCGAGCAGTACTTC; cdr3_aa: CASSRPGSGSREQYF
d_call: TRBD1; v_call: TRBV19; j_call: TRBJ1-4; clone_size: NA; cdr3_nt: TGTGCCAGTAGCCCCACAGGGGGGGGGCTGAATGAAAAACTGTTTTTT; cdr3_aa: CASSPTGGGLNEKLFF
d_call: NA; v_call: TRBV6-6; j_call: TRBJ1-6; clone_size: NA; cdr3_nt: TGTGCCAGCAGTTATCTTTCGGGCAGGGGTAATTCACCCCTCCACTTT; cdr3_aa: CASSYLSGRGNSPLHF
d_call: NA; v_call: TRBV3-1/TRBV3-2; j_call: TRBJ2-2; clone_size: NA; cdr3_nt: TGTGCCAGCAGCCTCCGGGTAGACACCGGGGAGCTGTTTTTT; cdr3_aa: CASSLRVDTGELFF
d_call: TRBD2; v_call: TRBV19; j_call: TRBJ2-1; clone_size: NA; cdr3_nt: TGTGCCAGTAGTATTTTTCCGGGGGGGCGTGGTGAGCAGTTCTTC; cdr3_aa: CASSIFPGGRGEQFF
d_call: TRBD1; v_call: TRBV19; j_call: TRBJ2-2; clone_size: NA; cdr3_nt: TGTGCCAGTAACAGGGGGCGGATCGGGGAGCTGTTTTTT; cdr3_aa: CASNRGRIGELFF
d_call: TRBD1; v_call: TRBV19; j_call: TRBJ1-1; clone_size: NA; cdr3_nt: TGTGCCAGTAGTTTCCCGACAGGGGGCTTGGACACTGAAGCTTTCTTT; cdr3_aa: CASSFPTGGLDTEAFF
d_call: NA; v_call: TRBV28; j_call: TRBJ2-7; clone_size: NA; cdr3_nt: TGTGCCAGCAGTTTAGAGGGCTCCTACGAGCTGTACTTC; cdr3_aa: CASSLEGSYELYF
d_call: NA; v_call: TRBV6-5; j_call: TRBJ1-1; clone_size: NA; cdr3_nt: TGTGCCAGCAGTTACAGTACACCCTCGGGCACTGAAGCTTTCTTT; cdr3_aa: CASSYSTPSGTEAFF
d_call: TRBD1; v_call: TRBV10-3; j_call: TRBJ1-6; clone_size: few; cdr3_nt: TGTGCCATCAGTGACAAGGGACAGGATAATTCACCCCTCCACTTT; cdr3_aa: CAISDKGQDNSPLHF
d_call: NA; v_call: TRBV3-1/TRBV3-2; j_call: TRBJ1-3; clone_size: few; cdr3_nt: TGTGCCAGCAGCAATCTCCCGGAGGCGACCTCTGGAAACACCATATATTTT; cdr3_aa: CASSNLPEATSGNTIYF
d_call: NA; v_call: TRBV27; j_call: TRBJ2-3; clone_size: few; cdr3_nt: TGTGCCAGCAGTTTTGGCCCCAATACGCAGTATTTT; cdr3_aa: CASSFGPNTQYF
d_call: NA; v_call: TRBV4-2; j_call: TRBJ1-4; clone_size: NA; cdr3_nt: TGTGCCAGCAGCCAAGATTTGTTGAGTAGGGGAGGCGTCGAAAAACTGTTTTTT; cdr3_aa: CASSQDLLSRGGVEKLFF
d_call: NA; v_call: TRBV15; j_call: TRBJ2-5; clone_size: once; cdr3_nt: TGTGCCACCAGCGAGACAGGGAGGCAAGAGACCCAGTACTTC; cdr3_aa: CATSETGRQETQYF
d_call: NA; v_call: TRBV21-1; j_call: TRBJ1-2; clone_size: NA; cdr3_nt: TGTGCCAGCAGCAAAGGGCCAAGCGGGACAGGGTATAACTATGGCTACACCTTC; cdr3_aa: CASSKGPSGTGYNYGYTF
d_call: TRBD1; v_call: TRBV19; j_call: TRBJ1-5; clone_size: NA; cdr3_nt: TGTGCCAGTAAAGGACAGGGGGACTCGCCCCAGCATTTT; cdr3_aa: CASKGQGDSPQHF
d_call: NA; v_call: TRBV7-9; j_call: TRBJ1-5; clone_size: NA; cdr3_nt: TGTGCCAGCAGCTTCGGGGGGACCAATCAGCCCCAGCATTTT; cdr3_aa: CASSFGGTNQPQHF
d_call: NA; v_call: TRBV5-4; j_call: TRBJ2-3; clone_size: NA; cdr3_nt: TGTGCCAGCAGCTTGGCGGGGTCGACAGATACGCAGTATTTT; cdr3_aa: CASSLAGSTDTQYF
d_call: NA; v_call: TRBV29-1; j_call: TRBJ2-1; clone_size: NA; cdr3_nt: TGCAGCGTTGAACGGTACAATGAGCAGTTCTTC; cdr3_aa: CSVERYNEQFF
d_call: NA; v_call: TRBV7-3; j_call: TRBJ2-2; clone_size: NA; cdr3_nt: TGTGCCAGCAGCTTACAACAGGGCTACACCGGGGAGCTGTTTTTT; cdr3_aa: CASSLQQGYTGELFF
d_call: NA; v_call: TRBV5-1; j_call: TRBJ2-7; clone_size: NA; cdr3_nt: TGCGCCAGCAGCCCCAGCGGGCAGGTCTACGAGCAGTACTTC; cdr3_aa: CASSPSGQVYEQYF
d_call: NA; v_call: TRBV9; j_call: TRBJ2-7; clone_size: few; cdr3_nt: TGTGCCAGCAGTCTCCAATCCCGGGGCTACGAGCAGTACTTC; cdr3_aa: CASSLQSRGYEQYF
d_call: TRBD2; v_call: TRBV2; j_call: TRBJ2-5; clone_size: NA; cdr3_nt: TGTGCCAGCAGTGACCTAGCGGGTTCCCAAGAGACCCAGTACTTC; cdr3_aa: CASSDLAGSQETQYF
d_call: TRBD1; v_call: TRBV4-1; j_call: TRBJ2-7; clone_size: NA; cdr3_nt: TGCGCCAGCAGCCAATCCCCCCAGGGGGCAGGCTACGAGCAGTACTTC; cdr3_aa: CASSQSPQGAGYEQYF
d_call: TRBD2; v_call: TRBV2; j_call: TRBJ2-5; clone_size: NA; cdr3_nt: TGTGCCAGCAGTGAAAGTGGGCTAGCGGGCTCCCAAGAGACCCAGTACTTC; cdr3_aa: CASSESGLAGSQETQYF
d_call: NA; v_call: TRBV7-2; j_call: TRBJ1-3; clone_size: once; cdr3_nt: TGTGCCAGCTTGATGGACAGCAATTCTGGAAACACCATATATTTT; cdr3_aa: CASLMDSNSGNTIYF
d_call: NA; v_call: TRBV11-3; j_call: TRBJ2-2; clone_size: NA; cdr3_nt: TGTGCCAGCAGCGGAGGGCGGACCGGGGAGCTGTTTTTT; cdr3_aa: CASSGGRTGELFF
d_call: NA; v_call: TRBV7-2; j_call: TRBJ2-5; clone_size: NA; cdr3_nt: TGTGCCAGCAGCATAAACGTGTATGAGAAGACCCAGTACTTC; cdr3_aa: CASSINVYEKTQYF
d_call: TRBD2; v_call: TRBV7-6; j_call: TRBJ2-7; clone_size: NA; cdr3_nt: TGTGCCAGCAGCTTAGTCGTGGGACTAAACCACGAGCAGTACTTC; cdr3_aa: CASSLVVGLNHEQYF
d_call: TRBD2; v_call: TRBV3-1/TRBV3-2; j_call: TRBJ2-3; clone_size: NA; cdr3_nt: TGTGCCAGCAGCCAAGGGGCGGGGGGGTTTCCCCAATACACAGATACGCAGTATTTT; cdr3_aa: CASSQGAGGFPQYTDTQYF
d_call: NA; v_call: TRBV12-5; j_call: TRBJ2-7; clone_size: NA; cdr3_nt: TGTGCTAGTGGTTTGGCGGGGGACCACCCACCCTACGAGCAGTACTTC; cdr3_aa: CASGLAGDHPPYEQYF
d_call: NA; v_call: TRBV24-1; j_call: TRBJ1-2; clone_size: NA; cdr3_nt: TGTGCCACCAGTGACCACGACAGTAACTATGGCTACACCTTC; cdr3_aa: CATSDHDSNYGYTF
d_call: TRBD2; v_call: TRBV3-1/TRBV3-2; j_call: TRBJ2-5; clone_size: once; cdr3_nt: TGTGCCAGCAGCCAAGGTTGTGGGAATAGCGGGGAAAGCGGGACCCAGTACTTC; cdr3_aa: CASSQGCGNSGESGTQYF